This is a list of T cell receptor beta chains from one sample in a study of blood T cell repertoires in COVID-19. Method: immunoSEQ multiplex PCR; TCRdb's copy keeps in-frame clones and lacks some. The sample has hundreds of thousands of clones; approximately 89% are singletons. The sample consisted of PBMCs or T cells enriched from blood (not recorded which). The receptors come from a woman aged 50 to 60 who had been exposed to COVID-19. Each CDR3 is given with its conserved first and last residue. A D gene is named only where the DNA matches it firmly. The listing skips clone size in some rows; elsewhere it reads once, few, many or a size class.

d_gene	v_gene	abundance	len	j_gene	CDR3aa	CDR3nt
NA	TRBV28	once	17	TRBJ1-5	CASSPTKGGRSNQPQHF	TGTGCCAGCAGTCCCACTAAAGGGGGAAGGAGCAATCAGCCCCAGCATTTT
TRBD1	TRBV7-2	NA	16	TRBJ1-2	CASSLAAVQGAYGYTF	TGTGCCAGCAGCTTAGCGGCAGTACAGGGGGCATATGGCTACACCTTC
NA	TRBV10-2	NA	11	TRBJ2-7	CASLEGYEQYF	TGCGCCAGCCTTGAGGGCTACGAGCAGTACTTC
NA	TRBV15	NA	17	TRBJ1-5	CATSRSPRDTLNQPQHF	TGTGCCACCAGCAGAAGTCCCCGGGACACTCTCAATCAGCCCCAGCATTTT
NA	TRBV4-1	once	14	TRBJ1-1	CASRPGQGGTEAFF	TGCGCCAGCCGCCCGGGGCAGGGAGGTACTGAAGCTTTCTTT
NA	TRBV7-2	NA	15	TRBJ1-3	CASSLVGTGGNTIYF	TGTGCCAGCAGCTTAGTAGGAACGGGAGGAAACACCATATATTTT
TRBD1	TRBV5-1	NA	15	TRBJ1-1	CASSLPLGTATEAFF	TGCGCCAGCAGCTTGCCCCTGGGGACAGCAACTGAAGCTTTCTTT
TRBD1	TRBV18	NA	14	TRBJ1-4	CASSSGQESEKLFF	TGTGCCAGCTCATCGGGACAGGAAAGTGAAAAACTGTTTTTT
TRBD1	TRBV19	once	14	TRBJ1-1	CASSTTGFHTEAFF	TGTGCCAGTAGTACGACAGGGTTCCACACTGAAGCTTTCTTT
NA	TRBV7-2	few	16	TRBJ1-3	CASSRRVEASGNTIYF	TGTGCCAGCAGCCGGAGGGTAGAGGCCTCTGGAAACACCATATATTTT
TRBD2	TRBV2	NA	13	TRBJ2-7	CASRVTSGLEQYF	TGTGCCAGCAGAGTGACTAGCGGTCTCGAGCAGTACTTC
NA	TRBV28	NA	18	TRBJ2-2	CASSLGPGSLPHTGELFF	TGTGCCAGCAGTTTAGGTCCGGGATCCCTCCCTCACACCGGGGAGCTGTTTTTT
TRBD1	TRBV28	NA	16	TRBJ2-4	CASSLRQGVAKNIQYF	TGTGCCAGCAGCCTACGACAGGGGGTAGCCAAAAACATTCAGTACTTC
TRBD2	TRBV9	NA	15	TRBJ2-3	CASSVAGGLTDTQYF	TGTGCCAGCAGCGTAGCGGGGGGGCTCACAGATACGCAGTATTTT
TRBD1	TRBV9	NA	17	TRBJ1-5	CASSPRTDRDSNQPQHF	TGTGCCAGCAGCCCCCGCACCGACAGGGATAGCAATCAGCCCCAGCATTTT
NA	TRBV28	NA	16	TRBJ2-7	CASSFIDMTASYEQYF	TGTGCCAGCAGTTTTATCGATATGACAGCCTCCTACGAGCAGTACTTC
TRBD1	TRBV5-1	NA	14	TRBJ2-7	CASSFETGAAEQYF	TGCGCCAGCAGCTTTGAGACAGGGGCCGCCGAGCAGTACTTC
TRBD1	TRBV27	NA	15	TRBJ2-7	CASSLTGQETYEQYF	TGTGCCAGCAGCCTCACGGGACAGGAGACCTACGAGCAGTACTTC
TRBD2	TRBV6-5	NA	15	TRBJ2-1	CASRAGPSSYNEQFF	TGTGCCAGTAGAGCGGGGCCCAGCTCCTACAATGAGCAGTTCTTC
TRBD1	TRBV7-9	once	16	TRBJ1-1	CASTQEGQLLNTEAFF	TGTGCCAGCACCCAGGAGGGACAGTTACTAAACACTGAAGCTTTCTTT
TRBD1	TRBV11-3	NA	12	TRBJ1-1	CASSSGQGQAFF	TGTGCCAGCAGCTCCGGACAGGGACAGGCTTTCTTT
TRBD1	TRBV6-5	NA	13	TRBJ1-5	CASTSQGDQPQHF	TGTGCCAGCACCTCACAGGGGGATCAGCCCCAGCATTTT
TRBD1	TRBV4-1	NA	16	TRBJ1-4	CASSPDRQGPNEKLFF	TGCGCCAGCAGCCCAGACCGACAGGGTCCTAATGAAAAACTGTTTTTT
NA	TRBV6-5	NA	15	TRBJ2-5	CASKWTTGTQETQYF	TGTGCCAGTAAATGGACGACAGGAACCCAAGAGACCCAGTACTTC
NA	TRBV19	NA	13	TRBJ1-6	CASMESYNSPLHF	TGTGCCAGTATGGAGTCCTATAATTCACCCCTCCACTTT
TRBD1	TRBV3-1/TRBV3-2	NA	14	TRBJ1-2	CASSQDRQGGGYTF	TGTGCCAGCAGCCAAGATCGACAGGGTGGTGGCTACACCTTC
NA	TRBV18	NA	15	TRBJ2-2	CASSPSDRNTGELFF	TGTGCCAGCTCACCCTCGGACAGAAACACCGGGGAGCTGTTTTTT
TRBD2	TRBV6-4	NA	13	TRBJ2-5	CASGLVVNETQYF	TGTGCCAGCGGACTAGTGGTAAATGAGACCCAGTACTTC
TRBD2	TRBV3-1/TRBV3-2	NA	13	TRBJ2-2	CASSQRLAGELFF	TGTGCCAGCAGCCAGAGACTAGCGGGGGAGCTGTTTTTT
NA	TRBV27	NA	14	TRBJ2-2	CASSSSWAAGELFF	TGTGCCAGCAGTTCCTCGTGGGCAGCCGGGGAGCTGTTTTTT
TRBD1	TRBV5-1	NA	12	TRBJ2-1	CASSSTGAEQFF	TGCGCCAGCAGCTCAACAGGGGCTGAGCAGTTCTTC
NA	TRBV5-1	NA	15	TRBJ2-2	CASSSRRGNTGELFF	TGCGCCAGCAGCTCCCGCAGGGGAAACACCGGGGAGCTGTTTTTT
TRBD2	TRBV5-6	NA	19	TRBJ2-5	CASSNIGLAGGNMQETQYF	TGTGCCAGCAGCAATATTGGACTAGCGGGGGGGAATATGCAAGAGACCCAGTACTTC
NA	TRBV15	NA	15	TRBJ2-3	CATSRGWGDTDTQYF	TGTGCCACCAGCAGAGGCTGGGGAGACACAGATACGCAGTATTTT
NA	TRBV5-1	NA	12	TRBJ1-2	CASSLDSNGYTF	TGCGCCAGCAGCTTGGACAGTAACGGCTACACCTTC
TRBD1	TRBV14	NA	15	TRBJ1-4	CASSQRDREIEKLFF	TGTGCCAGCAGCCAACGGGACAGGGAAATTGAAAAACTGTTTTTT
NA	TRBV7-8	NA	14	TRBJ1-4	CASSLSRVVEKLFF	TGTGCCAGCAGCTTATCCAGGGTAGTAGAAAAACTGTTTTTT
NA	TRBV3-1/TRBV3-2	NA	15	TRBJ2-1	CASSQEASSYNEQFF	TGTGCCAGCAGCCAAGAGGCCTCCTCCTACAATGAGCAGTTCTTC
TRBD2	TRBV29-1	NA	13	TRBJ2-3	CSVGGGGADTQYF	TGCAGCGTTGGGGGCGGGGGGGCAGATACGCAGTATTTT
TRBD1	TRBV6-5	NA	15	TRBJ2-3	CASDRDRGILDTQYF	TGTGCCAGCGACAGGGACAGGGGGATTTTGGATACGCAGTATTTT
NA	TRBV28	NA	15	TRBJ1-4	CASSLPHREGEKLFF	TGTGCCAGCAGTTTACCCCACAGGGAGGGGGAAAAACTGTTTTTT
NA	TRBV2	NA	11	TRBJ1-1	CASTQDTEAFF	TGTGCCAGCACCCAGGACACTGAAGCTTTCTTT
TRBD1	TRBV2	NA	16	TRBJ1-6	CASSDSTGTGNSPLHF	TGTGCCAGCAGTGACTCGACCGGGACAGGGAATTCACCCCTCCACTTT
NA	TRBV10-3	NA	15	TRBJ2-2	CAISERRGDTGELFF	TGTGCCATCAGTGAAAGAAGGGGTGACACCGGGGAGCTGTTTTTT
NA	TRBV7-6	NA	15	TRBJ2-2	CASSTLAPHTGELFF	TGTGCCAGCAGCACACTAGCCCCCCACACCGGGGAGCTGTTTTTT
NA	TRBV9	NA	14	TRBJ1-5	CASSPRFDNQPQHF	TGTGCCAGCAGCCCCCGGTTCGACAATCAGCCCCAGCATTTT
NA	TRBV24-1	NA	13	TRBJ2-3	CATTGTSTDTQYF	TGTGCCACCACGGGAACCAGCACAGATACGCAGTATTTT
TRBD1	TRBV28	NA	13	TRBJ1-5	CASRDRRQQPQHF	TGTGCCAGCCGGGACAGAAGGCAACAGCCCCAGCATTTT
TRBD2	TRBV19	NA	16	TRBJ2-2	CATIAGGSFGTGELFF	TGTGCCACCATAGCGGGGGGGAGTTTTGGGACCGGGGAGCTGTTTTTT
TRBD1	TRBV19	NA	15	TRBJ1-1	CASSIPGQGLTEAFF	TGTGCCAGTAGTATCCCCGGACAGGGACTGACTGAAGCTTTCTTT
NA	TRBV7-2	NA	15	TRBJ1-2	CASSLEPGQISGYTF	TGTGCCAGCAGCCTAGAACCTGGGCAAATCTCTGGCTACACCTTC